The clone carrying this T cell receptor (beta chain) was recorded once. Its specificity is unknown. This specimen comes from a study of T cell responses to AZD1222 COVID-19 vaccine. Study-wide context: Pooled together were second doses at about 4 or about 12 weeks.

Sequencing used immunoSEQ multiplex PCR; TCRdb keeps in-frame clones, though not all of them. The sample consists of 45,000 to 70,000 clones, approximately 83% of them appearing once. Overall study results and limits: Once two AZD1222 doses were given, Spike-specific TCR breadth and depth went up. Repertoire sampling was restricted to post-peak T cell response timepoints.

This CDR3 has 14 residues. V gave up 5 bases and J gave up 5 bases, with 15 bases separating them. The germline V gene encodes CDR1 ENHRY and CDR2 SYGVKD. The specimen comprised peripheral blood, sampled on day 0 of AZD1222 vaccination. V is TRBV10-3 and J is TRBJ1-1, with a possible D match to TRBD1 (5 bases). The receptor's source is an adult in good health. CDR3 region: CAISLGAQVTEAFF. The CDR3 DNA reads as TGTGCCATCAGTCTCGGGGCCCAGGTTACTGAAGCTTTCTTT.